The text below deals with one T cell receptor beta chain. Sequencing was performed with immunoSEQ multiplex PCR; in TCRdb, only in-frame clones are kept and a portion is missing. The sample has tens of thousands of clones; around 89% are singletons. Germline V lookup: CDR1 KGHSH, CDR2 LQKENI. The CDR3 runs to 15 residues. The V end was cut by 2 bases, the J end by 2 bases, with 10 bases between. This specimen comes from a study of T cell changes during pregnancy in multiple sclerosis. The chain is built from TRBV18 and TRBJ2-4, with D tentatively TRBD1 (5 bases). The receptor was isolated from a female donor with multiple sclerosis, enrolled in a pregnancy study. Sequencing used CD4+ T cells from peripheral blood mononuclear cells, obtained in the first trimester of pregnancy. The DNA for the CDR3 is TGTGCCAGCTCACCAGCCAGGGCCTCCAAAAACATTCAGTACTTC. Its protein is CASSPARASKNIQYF.